The clone carrying this TCR beta chain was observed a few times. Antigen unknown. TCRdb reprocessed the 5' RACE reads via MiXCR and lists one record per CDR3 protein. The table includes 500,000 to 550,000 distinct CDR3 sequences, about 20% detected once. This entry comes from a study of identical twins. The length of the CDR3 is 15 residues. Per the germline V gene, CDR1 is SGDLS and CDR2 is YYNGEE. Trimming cost V 3 bases and J 6 bases; bases outside gene matches: 7. Findings of the study overall: Cross-sectional statistical analysis was relied on for the conclusions, without the same donors being followed.

This same sample was also part of a study on T cells expressing NK-cell markers.

The chain carries TRBV9 and TRBJ2-1; the match to TRBD2 covers 9 bases. The origin of this receptor is a woman younger than 35 in good health. The sample consisted of CD4+ T cells sorted from blood. In DNA, the CDR3 is TGTGCCAGCAGCGGAAGAGCGGGAGGACTCAATGAGCAGTTCTTC. Its protein is CASSGRAGGLNEQFF.